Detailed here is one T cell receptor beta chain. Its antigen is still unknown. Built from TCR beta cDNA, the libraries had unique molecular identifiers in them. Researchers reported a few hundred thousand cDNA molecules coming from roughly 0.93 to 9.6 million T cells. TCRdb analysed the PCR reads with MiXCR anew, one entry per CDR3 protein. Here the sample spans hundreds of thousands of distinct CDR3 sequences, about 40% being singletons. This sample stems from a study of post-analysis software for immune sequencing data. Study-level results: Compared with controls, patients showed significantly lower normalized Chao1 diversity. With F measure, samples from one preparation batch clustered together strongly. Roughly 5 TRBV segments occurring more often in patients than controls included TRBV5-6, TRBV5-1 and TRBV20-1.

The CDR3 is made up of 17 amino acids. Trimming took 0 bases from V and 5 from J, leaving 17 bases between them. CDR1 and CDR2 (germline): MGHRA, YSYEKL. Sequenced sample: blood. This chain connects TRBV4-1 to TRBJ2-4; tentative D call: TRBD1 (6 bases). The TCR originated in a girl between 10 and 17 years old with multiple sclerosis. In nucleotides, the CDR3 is TGCGCCAGCAGCCAAGAATTGAGGACAGCGAAGGAAAACATTCAGTACTTC. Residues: CASSQELRTAKENIQYF.